This T cell receptor beta chain was obtained from a study of CXCR3-negative and CXCR3-positive naive CD8 T cells. This clonotype is classed as large (0.1 to 1%) by frequency. Germline V gives CDR1 SQVTM, CDR2 ANQGSEA. The CDR3 length is 14 residues. Preparation of TRB cDNA libraries relied on 5' RACE carrying UMI labels. From the 5' RACE reads, TCRdb lists one entry per CDR3 protein and no DNA. This sample's table has about 56,000 distinct CDR3 sequences. V gene TRBV29-1 combines with J gene TRBJ2-1; checking the TCRdb D call of TRBD2 is not possible without DNA. The sequencing sample was made of memory CD8+ T cells from blood. The receptor comes from a human donor in good health. Some clones in this sample may be carry-over from other donors' samples. This chain's CDR3 is CSVVMREGRNEQFF.